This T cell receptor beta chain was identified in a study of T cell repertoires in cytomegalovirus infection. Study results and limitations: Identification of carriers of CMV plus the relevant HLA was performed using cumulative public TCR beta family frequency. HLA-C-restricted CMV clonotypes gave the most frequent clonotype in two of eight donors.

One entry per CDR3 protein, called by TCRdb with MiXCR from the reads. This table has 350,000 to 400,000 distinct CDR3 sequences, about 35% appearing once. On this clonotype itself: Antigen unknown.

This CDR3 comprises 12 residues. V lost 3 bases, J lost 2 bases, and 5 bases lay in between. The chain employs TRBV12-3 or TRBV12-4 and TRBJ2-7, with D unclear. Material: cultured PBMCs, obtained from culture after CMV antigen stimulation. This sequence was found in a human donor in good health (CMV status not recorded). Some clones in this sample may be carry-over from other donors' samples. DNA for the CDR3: TGTGCCAGCAGTTTTAGGACCTACGAGCAGTACTTC. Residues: CASSFRTYEQYF.